This TCR beta chain was profiled in a study of T cells in Graves' hyperthyroidism and ophthalmopathy (dated by TCRdb to the late 2010s). Describing the broader study: Peripheral blood was sampled at the time of initial diagnosis, prior to any treatment. To identify distinguishing TCR V-J signatures, a discovery cohort of 90 to 100 patients was used, comprising 40 to 45 with Graves' ophthalmopathy and 57 with stable Graves' hyperthyroidism. Once sampling was done, hyperthyroidism patients were given methimazole at a starting dose of 30 mg daily, whereas ophthalmopathy patients were given high-dose intravenous methylprednisolone. Whether ophthalmopathy could be predicted prospectively was tested in an independent validation cohort made up of roughly 20 hyperthyroidism patients plus 17 patients who later progressed to ophthalmopathy. For training and testing, the approximately 92 patients in the discovery cohort were randomly divided in a 7:3 ratio. The paper describes TCR Vbeta CDR3 sequencing of 135 peripheral blood samples, made up of some 42 ophthalmopathy patients, around 78 hyperthyroidism patients and some 17 progressor patients. In addition, the study compared T-cell repertoires in thyroid tissue and in blood from six Graves' hyperthyroidism patients. Overall study outcomes, separate from this receptor: No statistical method was used to set the sample size in advance, and investigators knew the group allocation. A model built on a 13 V-J signature distinguished ophthalmopathy from stable hyperthyroidism, reaching around 88% sensitivity and about 81% specificity in cross-validation and 80%/75% in testing. Most expanded thyroid clonotypes (frequency above 0.001) were also detected in blood, suggesting blood repertoires may reflect thyroid immune responses. In validation, progression to ophthalmopathy was predicted by the model with 65% to 71% sensitivity and around 76% specificity, a median of 6.5 months before onset.

Amplification of TCR beta CDR3 regions was carried out from RNA transcripts. The first round of RT-PCR for the TCR CDR3 was performed with the HTBI primer set and the Qiagen OneStep RT-PCR kit. Libraries were constructed in a second round of multiplex PCR, after which size selection and purification were performed. Sequencing of the libraries was done on an Illumina HiSeq2000 using paired-end 100 bp reads. Under the source paper's analysis protocol: SOAPnuke was used to process the raw data, with reads discarded if the reads contained adapters or uncalled bases, had a mean Phred below 15, or lacked an exact constant-primer or identifier match. High-quality paired reads were merged using COPE v1.2.5, and each unique nucleotide sequence was defined as a clonotype. MiTCR v1.1 was used to align the clonotypes against IMGT TRBV, TRBD and TRBJ reference segments. The analysis included only V-J combinations with a frequency above 0.0001, which together covered more than 99% of the repertoires. A TCS score was defined as the ratio of F50 (clonal expansion) to E x V (chaos), with BLOSUM62-based TCRdist applied between CDR3 peptides within each V-J. Welch's t-statistics and random forest reduced around 550 V-J features to 10 to 15, which were used in a naive Bayes classifier (R e1071). The similarity between thyroid and blood repertoires was quantified using the Morisita-Horn index. The public reads were quality trimmed at Q25 with fastp and then assembled into clones with MiXCR by TCRdb, keeping productive beta chains. Each entry is one CDR3 protein sequence, shown with its most common DNA and genes. These V and J calls rely on TCRdb rather than the paper's analysis. The sample includes about 58,000 distinct CDR3 sequences, with just under 50% observed a single time. The ten largest clones capture 9.5% to 15% of the sample.

To note about this clonotype: The antigen this receptor binds is unknown. One junction end disagrees with the germline gene, perhaps due to a read error.

Moderately to severely active disease, a Clinical Activity Score of at least 3, a NOSPECS grade of at least 4, and a duration under 3 months were present in ophthalmopathy patients. The study excluded patients with uncontrolled infections, other autoimmune diseases, pregnancy or lactation. Diagnoses relied on clinical symptoms, serum thyroxine and TRAb, thyroid ultrasound and orbital computed tomography. PBMCs were separated from around 9.1 ml of fresh peripheral blood using Ficoll-Paque density gradient centrifugation. Total RNA was extracted with Trizol reagent, and quality was checked on an Agilent 2100 Bioanalyzer. There are 18 amino acids in the CDR3, from cysteine to phenylalanine inclusive. Of all the DNA, just the CDR3 is kept, 54 bases in frame from base 1. CDR1 MDHEN and CDR2 SYDVKM are derived from the germline V gene.

What was sequenced was blood. This sequence originates from a woman in her 30s with Graves' ophthalmopathy. The chain joins TRBV28 to TRBJ1-1, with the D gene too uncertain to name. The CDR3 reads as follows: CASSFFIRRGIENTGAFF. The DNA sequence is TGTGCCAGCAGTTTCTTTATTCGCCGGGGAATAGAGAACACTGGAGCTTTCTTT.